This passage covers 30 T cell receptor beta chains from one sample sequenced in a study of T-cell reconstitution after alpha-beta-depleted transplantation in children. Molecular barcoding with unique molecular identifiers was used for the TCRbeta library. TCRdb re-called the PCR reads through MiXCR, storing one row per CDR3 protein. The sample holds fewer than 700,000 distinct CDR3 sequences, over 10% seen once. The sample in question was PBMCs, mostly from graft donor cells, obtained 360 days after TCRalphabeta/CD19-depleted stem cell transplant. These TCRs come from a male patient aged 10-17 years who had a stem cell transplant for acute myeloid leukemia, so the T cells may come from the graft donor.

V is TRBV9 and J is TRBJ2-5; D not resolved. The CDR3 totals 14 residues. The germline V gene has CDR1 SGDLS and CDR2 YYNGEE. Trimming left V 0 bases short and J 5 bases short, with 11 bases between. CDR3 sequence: CASSVGPKVETQYF. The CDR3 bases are TGTGCCAGCAGCGTAGGCCCTAAGGTGGAGACCCAGTACTTC.

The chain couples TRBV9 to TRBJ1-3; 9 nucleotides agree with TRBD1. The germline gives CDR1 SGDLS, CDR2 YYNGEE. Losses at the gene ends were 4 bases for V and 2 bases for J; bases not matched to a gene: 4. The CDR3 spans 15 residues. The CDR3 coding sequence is TGTGCCAGCAGCAGGAACAGGGGGCCTGGAAACACCATATATTTT. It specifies CASSRNRGPGNTIYF.

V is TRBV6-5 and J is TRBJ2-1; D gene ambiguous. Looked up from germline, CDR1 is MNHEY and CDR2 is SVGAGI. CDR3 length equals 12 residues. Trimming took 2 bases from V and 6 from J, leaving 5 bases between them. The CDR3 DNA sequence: TGTGCCAGCAGTTACCCGCCCAATGAGCAGTTCTTC. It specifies CASSYPPNEQFF.

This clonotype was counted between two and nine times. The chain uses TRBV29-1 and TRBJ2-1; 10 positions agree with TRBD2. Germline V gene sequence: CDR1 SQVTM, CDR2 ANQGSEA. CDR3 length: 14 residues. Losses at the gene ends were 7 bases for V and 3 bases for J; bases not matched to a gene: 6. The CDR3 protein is CSAYTSGIYNEQFF. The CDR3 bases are TGCAGCGCTTATACTAGCGGGATCTACAATGAGCAGTTCTTC.

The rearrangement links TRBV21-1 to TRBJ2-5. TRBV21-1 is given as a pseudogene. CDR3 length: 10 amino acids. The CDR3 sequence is CASLRETQYF. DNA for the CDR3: TGTGCCAGCCTCCGAGAGACCCAGTACTTC.

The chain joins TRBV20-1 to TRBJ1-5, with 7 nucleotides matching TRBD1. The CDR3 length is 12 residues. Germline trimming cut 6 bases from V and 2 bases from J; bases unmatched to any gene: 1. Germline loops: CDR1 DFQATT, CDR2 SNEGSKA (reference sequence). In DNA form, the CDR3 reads TGCAGTGCCACAGGGGGCAATCAGCCCCAGCATTTT. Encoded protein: CSATGGNQPQHF.

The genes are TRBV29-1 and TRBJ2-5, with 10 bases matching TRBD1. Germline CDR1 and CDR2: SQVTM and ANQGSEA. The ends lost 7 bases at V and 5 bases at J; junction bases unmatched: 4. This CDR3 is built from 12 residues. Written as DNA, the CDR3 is TGCAGCGCCGACAGGGGGCCTGAGACCCAGTACTTC. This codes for CSADRGPETQYF.

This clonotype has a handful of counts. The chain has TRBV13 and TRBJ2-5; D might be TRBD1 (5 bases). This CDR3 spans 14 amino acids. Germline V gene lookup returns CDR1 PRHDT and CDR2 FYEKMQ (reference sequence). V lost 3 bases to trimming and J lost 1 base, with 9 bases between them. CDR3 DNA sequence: TGTGCCAGCAGCTTCAGGGAATTCCAAGAGACCCAGTACTTC. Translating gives CASSFREFQETQYF.

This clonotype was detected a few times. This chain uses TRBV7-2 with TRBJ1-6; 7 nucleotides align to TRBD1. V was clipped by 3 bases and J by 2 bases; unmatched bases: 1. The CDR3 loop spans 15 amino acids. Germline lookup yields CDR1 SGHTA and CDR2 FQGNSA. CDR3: CASSFRGTYNSPLHF. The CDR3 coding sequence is TGTGCCAGCAGCTTCAGGGGGACCTATAATTCACCCCTCCACTTT.

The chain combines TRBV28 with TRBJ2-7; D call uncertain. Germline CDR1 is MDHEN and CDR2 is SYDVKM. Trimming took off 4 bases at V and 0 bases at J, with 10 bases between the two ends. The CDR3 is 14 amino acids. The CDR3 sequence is CASSSTVSSYEQYF. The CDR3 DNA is TGTGCCAGCAGTTCTACTGTGAGCTCCTACGAGCAGTACTTC.

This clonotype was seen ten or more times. The CDR3 nucleotides are TGTGCCAGCAGCCGTGGACTCTACGAGCAGTACTTC. This sequence encodes CASSRGLYEQYF. V is TRBV6-5 and J is TRBJ2-7; possible D gene TRBD2, 5 bases. The V end was cut by 6 bases, the J end by 3 bases, with 9 bases between. CDR3 length: 12 amino acids. Germline-derived CDR1 and CDR2 are MNHEY and SVGAGI.

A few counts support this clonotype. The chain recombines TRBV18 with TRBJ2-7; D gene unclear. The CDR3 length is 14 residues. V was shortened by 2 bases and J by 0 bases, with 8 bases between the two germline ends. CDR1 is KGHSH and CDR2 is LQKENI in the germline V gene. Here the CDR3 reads CASSPKVSSYEQYF. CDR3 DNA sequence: TGTGCCAGCTCACCAAAGGTTAGCTCCTACGAGCAGTACTTC.

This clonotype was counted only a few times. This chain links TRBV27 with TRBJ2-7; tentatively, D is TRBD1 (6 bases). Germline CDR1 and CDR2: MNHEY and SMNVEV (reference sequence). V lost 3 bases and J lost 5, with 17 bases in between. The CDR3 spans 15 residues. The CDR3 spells CASSLLTTQGDEQYF. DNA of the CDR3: TGTGCCAGCAGTTTGCTAACAACACAGGGTGACGAGCAGTACTTC.

The CDR3: CASSQEASINTEAFF. The CDR3 DNA reads as TGCGCCAGCAGCCAAGAGGCCAGCATAAACACTGAAGCTTTCTTT. This chain links TRBV4-3 with TRBJ1-1, with D unresolved. This CDR3 region has 15 residues. Germline V lookup: CDR1 LGHNA, CDR2 YSLEER. V lost 0 bases, J lost 2 bases, and 10 bases lay in between.

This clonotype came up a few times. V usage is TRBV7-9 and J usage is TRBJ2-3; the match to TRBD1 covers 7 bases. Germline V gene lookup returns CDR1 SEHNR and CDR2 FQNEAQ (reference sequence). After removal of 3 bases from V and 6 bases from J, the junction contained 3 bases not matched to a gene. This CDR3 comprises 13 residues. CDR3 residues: CASSFRRGDTQYF. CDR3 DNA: TGTGCCAGCAGCTTTCGCAGGGGGGATACGCAGTATTTT.

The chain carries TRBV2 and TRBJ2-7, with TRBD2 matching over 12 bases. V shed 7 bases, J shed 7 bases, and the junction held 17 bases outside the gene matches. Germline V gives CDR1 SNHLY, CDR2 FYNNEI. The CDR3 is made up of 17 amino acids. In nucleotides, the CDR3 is TGTGCCAGCAACTTACCCGGGACTAGCGGGCGCCTTAGGGAGCAGTACTTC. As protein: CASNLPGTSGRLREQYF.

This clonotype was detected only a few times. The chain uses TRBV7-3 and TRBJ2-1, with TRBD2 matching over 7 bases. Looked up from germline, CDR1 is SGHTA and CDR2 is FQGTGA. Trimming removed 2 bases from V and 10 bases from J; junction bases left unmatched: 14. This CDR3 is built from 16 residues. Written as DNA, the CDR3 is TGTGCCAGCAGCTTATCGGCTAGCGGTCGCTTCGGAGAGCAGTTCTTC. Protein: CASSLSASGRFGEQFF.

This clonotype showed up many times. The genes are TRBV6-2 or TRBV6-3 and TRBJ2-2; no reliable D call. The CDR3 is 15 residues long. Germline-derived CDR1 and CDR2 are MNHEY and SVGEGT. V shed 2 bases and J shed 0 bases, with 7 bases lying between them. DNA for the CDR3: TGTGCCAGCAGTTACAGACACGCGAACACCGGGGAGCTGTTTTTT. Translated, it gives CASSYRHANTGELFF.

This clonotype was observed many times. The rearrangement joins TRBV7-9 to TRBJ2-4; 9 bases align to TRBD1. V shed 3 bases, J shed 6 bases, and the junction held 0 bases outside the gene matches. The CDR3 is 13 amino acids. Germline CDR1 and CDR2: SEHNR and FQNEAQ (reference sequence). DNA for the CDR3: TGTGCCAGCAGCTTGGGACAGGGAAACATTCAGTACTTC. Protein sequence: CASSLGQGNIQYF.

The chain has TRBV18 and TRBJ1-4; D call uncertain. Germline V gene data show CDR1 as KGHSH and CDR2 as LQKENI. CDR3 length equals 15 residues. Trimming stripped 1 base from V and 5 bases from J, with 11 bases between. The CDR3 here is CASSPQRGPNEKLFF. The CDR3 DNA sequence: TGTGCCAGCTCACCACAGAGAGGGCCGAATGAAAAACTGTTTTTT.

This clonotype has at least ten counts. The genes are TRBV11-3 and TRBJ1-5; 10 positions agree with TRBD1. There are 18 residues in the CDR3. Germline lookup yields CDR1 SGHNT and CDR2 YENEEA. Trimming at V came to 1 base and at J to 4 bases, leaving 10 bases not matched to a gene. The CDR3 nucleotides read TGTGCCAGCAGCTTAGTGAGGATGGGACAGGGGAAAAATCAGCCCCAGCATTTT. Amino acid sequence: CASSLVRMGQGKNQPQHF.

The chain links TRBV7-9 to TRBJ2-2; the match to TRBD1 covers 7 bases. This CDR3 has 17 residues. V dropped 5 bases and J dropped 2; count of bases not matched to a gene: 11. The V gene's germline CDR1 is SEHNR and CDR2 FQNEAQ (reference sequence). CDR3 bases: TGTGCCAGCAGCCGCGGATGGGACAGACAAAACACCGGGGAGCTGTTTTTT. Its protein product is CASSRGWDRQNTGELFF.

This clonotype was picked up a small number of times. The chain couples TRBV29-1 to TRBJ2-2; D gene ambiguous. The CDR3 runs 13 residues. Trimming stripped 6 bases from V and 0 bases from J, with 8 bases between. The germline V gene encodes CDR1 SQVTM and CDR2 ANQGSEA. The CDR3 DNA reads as TGCAGCGTCCCCGGGCCGAACACCGGGGAGCTGTTTTTT. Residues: CSVPGPNTGELFF.

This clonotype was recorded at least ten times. This CDR3 reads CSDGGNTDTQYF. The DNA for the CDR3 is TGCAGTGACGGCGGGAACACAGATACGCAGTATTTT. J is TRBJ2-3 and V is TRBV20-1; TRBD2 might be the D (6 bases). Trimming shortened V by 7 bases and J by 2 bases, and 10 bases separated the two germline ends. The CDR3 has 12 residues. Germline V gene lookup returns CDR1 DFQATT and CDR2 SNEGSKA (reference sequence).

The CDR3 DNA follows: TGTGCCAGCACCAGGGACGGACAAGAGACCCAGTACTTC. It codes for CASTRDGQETQYF. The chain recombines TRBV12-3 or TRBV12-4 with TRBJ2-5; D possibly uses TRBD1 or TRBD2 (5 bases each). Trimming removed 7 bases from V and 2 bases from J, with 11 bases in between. The CDR3 loop spans 13 amino acids.

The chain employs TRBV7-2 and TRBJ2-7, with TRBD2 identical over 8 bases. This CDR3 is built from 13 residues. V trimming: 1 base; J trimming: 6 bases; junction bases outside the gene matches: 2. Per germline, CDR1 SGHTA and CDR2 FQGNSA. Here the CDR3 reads CASSLGTSTEQYF. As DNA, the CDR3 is TGTGCCAGCAGCTTAGGGACTAGCACCGAGCAGTACTTC.

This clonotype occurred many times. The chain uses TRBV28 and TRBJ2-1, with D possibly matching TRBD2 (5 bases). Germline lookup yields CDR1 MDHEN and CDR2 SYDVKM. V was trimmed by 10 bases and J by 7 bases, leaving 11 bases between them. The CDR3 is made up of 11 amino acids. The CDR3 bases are TGTGCCACCGGGAAACGTAATGAGCAGTTCTTC. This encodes CATGKRNEQFF. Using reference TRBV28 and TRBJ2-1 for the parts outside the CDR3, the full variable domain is DVKVTQSSRYLVKRTGEKVFLECVQDMDHENMFWYRQDPGLGLRLIYFSYDVKMKEKGDIPEGYSVSREKKERFSLILESASTNQTSMYLCATGKRNEQFFGPGTRLTVL.

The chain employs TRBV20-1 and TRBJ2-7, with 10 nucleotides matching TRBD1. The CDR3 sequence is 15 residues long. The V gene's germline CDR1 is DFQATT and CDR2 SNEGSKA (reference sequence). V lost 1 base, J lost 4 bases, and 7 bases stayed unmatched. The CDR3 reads CSARGGRDRGYEQYF. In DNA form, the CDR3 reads TGCAGTGCTAGAGGCGGTCGGGACAGGGGTTACGAGCAGTACTTC.

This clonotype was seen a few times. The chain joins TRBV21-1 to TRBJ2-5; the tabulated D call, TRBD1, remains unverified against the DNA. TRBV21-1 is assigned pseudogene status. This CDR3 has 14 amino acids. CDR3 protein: CASSKEGEEKTQYF. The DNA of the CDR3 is TGTGCCAGCAGCAAAGAAGGGGAAGAGAAGACCCAGTACTTC.

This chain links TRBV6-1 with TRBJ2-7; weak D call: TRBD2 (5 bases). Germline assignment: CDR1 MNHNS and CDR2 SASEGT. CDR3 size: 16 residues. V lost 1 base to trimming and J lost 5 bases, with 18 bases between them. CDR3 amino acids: CASSEGAGFLRDEQYF. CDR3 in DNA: TGTGCCAGCAGTGAAGGTGCGGGTTTTTTAAGGGACGAGCAGTACTTC.